The 14 T cell receptor beta chains below all came from one sample that was sequenced in a study of cytomegalovirus exposure and HLA in healthy donors. In the PCR, 60 Vbeta and 13 Jbeta primers were used. Here immunoSEQ multiplex PCR was the method, and the copy in TCRdb shows in-frame clones only, minus some. The sample records 160,000 or so clones, around 81% being singletons. The sequenced material came from PBMCs. These receptors all stem from a man in his forties in good health and CMV-seronegative.

The chain combines TRBV29-1 with TRBJ2-1, with 7 positions matching TRBD1. This CDR3 spans 12 amino acids. The germline V gene encodes CDR1 SQVTM and CDR2 ANQGSEA. The V and J ends lost 5 bases and 6 bases, in that order; junction bases with no gene match: 4. The CDR3 sequence is CSVPWTGNEQFF. CDR3 DNA: TGCAGCGTTCCCTGGACAGGCAATGAGCAGTTCTTC.

Turning to this clone: The identical CDR3 is also encoded by other nucleotide sequences in the sample. CDR3 loop: CASSLGLAGSTDTQYF. Here the CDR3 DNA reads TGCGCCAGCAGCCTCGGACTAGCGGGGAGCACAGATACGCAGTATTTT. The chain uses TRBV5-1 and TRBJ2-3; 12 positions match TRBD2. The CDR3 runs to 16 residues. Germline CDR1 and CDR2: SGHRS and YFSETQ. J was trimmed by 0 bases and V by 4 bases; bases with no gene match: 3.

Turning to this clone: One end of the junction fails to match germline, which may point to a read error. The V gene is TRBV5-6, the J gene TRBJ2-6; a weak D match, TRBD2 (7 bases). Germline V lookup: CDR1 SGHDT, CDR2 YYEEEE. The CDR3 contains 17 residues. CDR3 DNA sequence: TGTGCCAGCAGCTTGAGTCCGGCAGGGGCGGGGGCCAACGGCCTGACTTTC. Protein product: CASSLSPAGAGANGLTF.

The CDR3 DNA sequence: TGTGCCAGCAATCCGGAAGTTAGCGGGATCACAGATACGCAGTATTTT. It specifies CASNPEVSGITDTQYF. The chain uses TRBV27 and TRBJ2-3; 8 bases line up with TRBD2. Germline V CDR1 and CDR2: MNHEY, SMNVEV (reference sequence). With V trimmed by 7 bases and J by 2 bases, 11 bases remained unmatched. CDR3 length: 16 amino acids.

This clone came up a few times. The chain recombines TRBV29-1 with TRBJ2-7, with TRBD1 matching 9 bases. The V gene's germline CDR1 is SQVTM and CDR2 ANQGSEA. This CDR3 has 18 amino acids. Trimming cost V 7 bases and J 6 bases; bases outside gene matches: 25. The CDR3 DNA follows: TGCAGCGCCACTGGGACAGGGAAGAGAGGGGAGGGCCGGGGCGAGCAGTACTTC. Translated, it gives CSATGTGKRGEGRGEQYF.

This clone was observed a few times. V and J are TRBV7-6 and TRBJ2-1, with 9 bases matching TRBD1. V lost 5 bases to trimming and J lost 4 bases; unmatched junction nucleotides: 6. CDR1 is SGHVS and CDR2 is FNYEAQ in the germline V gene. The CDR3 is 15 residues long. CDR3 sequence: CASSTVGQGYNEQFF. Written as DNA, the CDR3 is TGTGCCAGCAGCACCGTGGGACAGGGATACAATGAGCAGTTCTTC.

V gene TRBV28 combines with J gene TRBJ1-2; D call uncertain. The CDR3 has 15 amino acids. From germline, CDR1 is MDHEN and CDR2 SYDVKM. The V end lost 5 bases, the J end lost 0 bases, and 13 bases lay between the germline ends. The CDR3: CASSPPVVANYGYTF. The CDR3 DNA sequence: TGTGCCAGCAGTCCCCCGGTAGTAGCTAACTATGGCTACACCTTC.

This clone was recorded a few times. The chain joins TRBV5-1 to TRBJ1-1, with D uncertain. V was shortened by 0 bases and J by 4 bases, with 7 bases between the two germline ends. Germline-derived CDR1 and CDR2 are SGHRS and YFSETQ. This CDR3 region has 13 residues. The CDR3 region has the DNA TGCGCCAGCAGCTTGGCCTATGGCACTGAAGCTTTCTTT. Translated, it gives CASSLAYGTEAFF.

This clone was seen more than once but under ten times. The same CDR3 arises from other DNA sequences in this sample as well. The chain has TRBV6-4 and TRBJ1-1; a weak D match, TRBD1 (5 bases). CDR3 length: 12 amino acids. In germline, CDR1 is MRHNA, CDR2 SNTAGT. Trimming pared 6 bases from V and 4 bases from J, leaving 9 bases between. The CDR3 protein is CASRGEGTEAFF. CDR3 sequence (DNA): TGTGCCAGCAGGGGGGAGGGCACTGAAGCTTTCTTT.

This clone was counted between two and nine times. Other DNA sequences from this sample encode an identical CDR3 as well. The CDR3 nucleotides read TGTGCCAGCTCACCCGGCGGGAACACTGAAGCTTTCTTT. Translation: CASSPGGNTEAFF. The V call is TRBV18, the J call TRBJ1-1; no clear D. Germline-derived CDR1 and CDR2 are KGHSH and LQKENI. CDR3 length: 13 amino acids. The ends were cut back, 3 bases at V and 1 base at J, with 6 bases in the middle.

The chain uses TRBV7-9 and TRBJ1-1; no definite D call. Germline V CDR1 and CDR2: SEHNR, FQNEAQ (reference sequence). The ends were cut back, 3 bases at V and 4 bases at J, with 9 bases in the middle. This CDR3 is built from 13 residues. The CDR3 reads CASSFSSGTEAFF. In DNA, the CDR3 is TGTGCCAGCAGCTTCTCATCAGGCACTGAAGCTTTCTTT.

J is TRBJ2-7 and V is TRBV30, with D perhaps matching TRBD2 (7 bases). Trimming left V 5 bases short and J 3 bases short, with 17 bases between. The CDR3 spans 14 residues. Germline loops: CDR1 GTSNPN, CDR2 SVGIG (reference sequence). CDR3 region: CAWGEGRGNYEQYV. CDR3 bases: TGTGCCTGGGGCGAAGGGAGGGGGAACTACGAGCAGTACGTC.

V gene TRBV7-9 combines with J gene TRBJ1-2, with 11 positions matching TRBD1. The length of the CDR3 is 12 residues. Per germline, CDR1 SEHNR and CDR2 FQNEAQ (reference sequence). The trim removed 7 bases at V and 6 bases at J, leaving 1 base unmatched. CDR3: CASKGQGDGYTF. As DNA, the CDR3 is TGTGCCAGCAAGGGACAGGGGGATGGCTACACCTTC.

The rearrangement uses TRBV7-3 and TRBJ2-3; 9 bases align to TRBD2. The CDR3 loop spans 15 amino acids. Germline CDR1 SGHTA, CDR2 FQGTGA. V lost 4 bases to trimming and J lost 0 bases; unmatched junction nucleotides: 2. CDR3 region: CASSSSGISTDTQYF. The CDR3 coding sequence is TGTGCCAGCAGCTCTAGCGGGATAAGCACAGATACGCAGTATTTT.